This TCR beta chain was recovered during a study of blood T cell repertoires in COVID-19. For the study at large: COVID-19 samples from acute and convalescent phases originated in the United States, Italy and Spain. T cells, B-cell-depleted T cells, or PBMCs provided the cDNA or gDNA that served as material.

In the source study's methods: Amplifying reference gene primers gave estimates of nucleated cell counts. Some clones are missing from TCRdb's copy, which holds only in-frame ones; the method was immunoSEQ multiplex PCR. V, J and clone size derive from that table, while D and trimming were established from the DNA sequence. The repertoire holds under 140,000 clones, with 76% as singletons. There are 16 residues in the CDR3. J lost 1 base, V lost 4 bases, and 9 bases had no gene match. Germline lookup yields CDR1 KGHSH and CDR2 LQKENI. The TCR sequence derives from a woman older than 75 with acute or convalescent COVID-19. The chain recombines TRBV18 with TRBJ2-5; TRBD1 matches at 7 bases. Sequencing used peripheral blood. CDR3 in amino acids: CASSRRQGRTQETQYF. The CDR3 DNA is TGTGCCAGCTCACGGAGACAGGGTAGGACCCAAGAGACCCAGTACTTC.